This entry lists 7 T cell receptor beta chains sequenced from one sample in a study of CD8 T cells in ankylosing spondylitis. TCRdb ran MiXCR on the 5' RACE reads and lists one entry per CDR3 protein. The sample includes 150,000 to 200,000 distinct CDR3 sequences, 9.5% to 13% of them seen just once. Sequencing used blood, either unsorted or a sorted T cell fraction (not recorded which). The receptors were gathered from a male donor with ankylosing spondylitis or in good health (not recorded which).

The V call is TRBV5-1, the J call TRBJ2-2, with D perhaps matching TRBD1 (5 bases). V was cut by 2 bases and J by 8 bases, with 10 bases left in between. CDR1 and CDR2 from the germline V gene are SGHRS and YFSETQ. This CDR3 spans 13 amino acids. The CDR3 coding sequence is TGCGCCAGCAGCTTACAGGAAGCGGGGGAGCTGTTTTTT. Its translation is CASSLQEAGELFF.

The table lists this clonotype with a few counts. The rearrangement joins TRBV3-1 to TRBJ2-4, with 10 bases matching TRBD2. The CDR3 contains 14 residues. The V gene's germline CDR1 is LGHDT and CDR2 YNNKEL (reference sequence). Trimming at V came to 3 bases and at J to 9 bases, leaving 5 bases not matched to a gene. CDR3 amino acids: CASSQKSGRAIQYF. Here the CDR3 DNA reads TGTGCCAGCAGCCAGAAGAGCGGGAGGGCCATTCAGTACTTC.

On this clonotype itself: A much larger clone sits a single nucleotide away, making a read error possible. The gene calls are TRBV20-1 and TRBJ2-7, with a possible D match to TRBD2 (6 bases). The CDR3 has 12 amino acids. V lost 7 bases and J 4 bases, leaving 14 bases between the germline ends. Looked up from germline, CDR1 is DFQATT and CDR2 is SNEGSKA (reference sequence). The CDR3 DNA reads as TGCAGTGTACCGAATAGCGGTTACGAGCAGTACTTC. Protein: CSVPNSGYEQYF.

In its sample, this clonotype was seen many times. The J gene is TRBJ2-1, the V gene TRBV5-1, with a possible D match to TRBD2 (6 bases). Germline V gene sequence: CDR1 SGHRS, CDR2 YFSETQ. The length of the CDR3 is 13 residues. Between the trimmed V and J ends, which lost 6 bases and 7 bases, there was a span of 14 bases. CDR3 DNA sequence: TGCGCCAGCACCACCGGGGGAGGAAATGAGCAGTTCTTC. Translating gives CASTTGGGNEQFF.

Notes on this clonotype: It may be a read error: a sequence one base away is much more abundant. CDR3 DNA sequence: TGTGCCAGCAGTGGATTGGGGGGGACTAATGAAAAACTGTTTTTT. It codes for CASSGLGGTNEKLFF. The genes are TRBV2 and TRBJ1-4; D is perhaps TRBD1 (5 bases). This CDR3 is built from 15 residues. Germline V lookup: CDR1 SNHLY, CDR2 FYNNEI. Trimming took 4 bases from V and 2 from J, leaving 11 bases between them. Complete variable domain (other parts from reference TRBV2 and TRBJ1-4): EPEVTQTPSHQVTQMGQEVILRCVPISNHLYFYWYRQILGQKVEFLVSFYNNEISEKSEIFDDQFSVERPDGSNFTLKIRSTKLEDSAMYFCASSGLGGTNEKLFFGSGTQLSVL.

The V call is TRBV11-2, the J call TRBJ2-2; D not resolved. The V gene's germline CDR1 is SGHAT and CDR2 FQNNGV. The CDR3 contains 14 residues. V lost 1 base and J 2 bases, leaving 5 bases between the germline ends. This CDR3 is CASSLVLNTGELFF. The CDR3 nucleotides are TGTGCCAGCAGCTTAGTTCTAAACACCGGGGAGCTGTTTTTT.

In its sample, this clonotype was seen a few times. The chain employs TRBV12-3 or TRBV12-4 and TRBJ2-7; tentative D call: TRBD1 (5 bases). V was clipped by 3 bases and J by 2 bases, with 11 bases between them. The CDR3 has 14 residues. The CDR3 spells CASSFPGRPYEQYF. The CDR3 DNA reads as TGTGCCAGCAGTTTCCCAGGGCGACCCTACGAGCAGTACTTC.